The 13 T cell receptor beta chains below come from one sample, sequenced in a study of T cells in localized non-small cell lung cancer. Some clones are missing from TCRdb's copy, which holds only in-frame ones; the method was immunoSEQ multiplex PCR. The profile shows tens of thousands of clones, roughly nine tenths of them singletons. This specimen was peripheral blood, taken before any cancer treatment. The receptor source for this set is a male donor aged 60 or over with stage III squamous cell lung carcinoma.

The chain joins TRBV7-9 to TRBJ1-4, with D uncertain. The CDR3 totals 15 residues. V was cut by 4 bases and J by 7 bases, with 16 bases left in between. From germline, CDR1 is SEHNR and CDR2 FQNEAQ (reference sequence). In DNA form, the CDR3 reads TGTGCCAGCAGCTCCTCTCTCCATGTAGGTGAAAAACTGTTTTTT. Amino acids: CASSSSLHVGEKLFF.

V gene TRBV27 combines with J gene TRBJ1-6, with a possible D match to TRBD1 (5 bases). The CDR3 consists of 15 residues. V lost 6 bases and J 6 bases, leaving 15 bases between the germline ends. Germline CDR1 and CDR2: MNHEY and SMNVEV (reference sequence). Here the CDR3 DNA reads TGTGCCAGCAGAATGACAGCGACGGTTAATTCACCCCTCCACTTT. Residues: CASRMTATVNSPLHF.

V gene TRBV9 combines with J gene TRBJ1-5, with 9 bases fitting TRBD1. The CDR3 loop spans 14 amino acids. With 3 bases clipped from V and 5 bases from J, the junction kept 3 bases outside the gene matches. Germline assignment: CDR1 SGDLS and CDR2 YYNGEE. The CDR3 sequence is CASSATGGHQPQHF. The DNA of the CDR3 is TGTGCCAGCAGCGCGACAGGGGGTCATCAGCCCCAGCATTTT. Full variable domain (missing parts from reference TRBV9 and TRBJ1-5): DSGVTQTPKHLITATGQRVTLRCSPRSGDLSVYWYQQSLDQGLQFLIQYYNGEERAKGNILERFSAQQFPDLHSELNLSSLELGDSALYFCASSATGGHQPQHFGDGTRLSIL.

This sequence joins TRBV19 and TRBJ2-5; D is uncertain. Trimming removed 5 bases from V and 5 bases from J, with 12 bases in between. Germline V gives CDR1 LNHDA, CDR2 SQIVND (reference sequence). The CDR3 has 13 amino acids. The CDR3 coding sequence is TGTGCCAGTAGTGAGCTTCCACACGAGACCCAGTACTTC. Protein sequence: CASSELPHETQYF.

CDR3 DNA: TGTGCCAGCAGTTTAACTGGGCAGGGCAATCAGCCCCAGCATTTT. Its protein product is CASSLTGQGNQPQHF. This sequence joins TRBV11-2 and TRBJ1-5; no clear D. The germline V gene has CDR1 SGHAT and CDR2 FQNNGV. This CDR3 comprises 15 residues. V lost 6 bases to trimming and J lost 2 bases, with 14 bases between them.

A few counts support this clone. This chain links TRBV6-1 with TRBJ1-5; possibly TRBD1 for D (5 bases). Deletions cut 5 bases from V and 3 bases from J, with 14 bases between. The CDR3 contains 15 residues. In germline, CDR1 is MNHNS, CDR2 SASEGT. The CDR3 loop reads CASSKGELNNQPQHF. Written as DNA, the CDR3 is TGTGCCAGCAGTAAAGGGGAGTTAAACAATCAGCCCCAGCATTTT.

CDR3 sequence reads: CASSLGAGVSYGYTF. The DNA of the CDR3 is TGCGCCAGCAGCTTGGGGGCGGGGGTCAGCTATGGCTACACCTTC. This chain joins TRBV5-1 and TRBJ1-2; D possibly corresponds to TRBD1 (5 bases). Germline loops: CDR1 SGHRS, CDR2 YFSETQ. CDR3 length: 15 residues. Deletions cut 0 bases from V and 4 bases from J, with 13 bases between.

The V gene is TRBV5-1, the J gene TRBJ1-1, with 8 nucleotides matching TRBD1. The CDR3 covers 15 residues. The ends lost 4 bases at V and 5 bases at J; junction bases unmatched: 10. Germline CDR1 and CDR2: SGHRS and YFSETQ. The CDR3: CASSPRTGRKTEAFF. Here the CDR3 DNA reads TGCGCCAGCAGCCCTCGGACAGGGAGGAAGACTGAAGCTTTCTTT.

The chain joins TRBV5-6 to TRBJ1-3; D is uncertain. From germline, CDR1 is SGHDT and CDR2 YYEEEE. The germline V and J ends were trimmed by 1 base and 3 bases, with 5 bases remaining between them. The CDR3 extends over 13 amino acids. Here the CDR3 reads CASSLPSGNTIYF. CDR3 DNA: TGTGCCAGCAGCTTGCCTAGTGGAAACACCATATATTTT.

V and J are TRBV11-3 and TRBJ2-5; 7 bases line up with TRBD1. The V and J ends lost 5 bases and 5 bases, in that order; junction bases with no gene match: 11. Germline V CDR1 and CDR2: SGHNT, YENEEA. The CDR3 length is 15 residues. The CDR3 loop reads CASSLGAGGGETQYF. The CDR3 DNA reads TGTGCCAGCAGCCTCGGAGCAGGGGGTGGGGAGACCCAGTACTTC.

The CDR3 DNA reads TGTGCCAGCAGTTATTACAGGGGGGGAAATGAAAAACTGTTTTTT. It specifies CASSYYRGGNEKLFF. V is TRBV6-6 and J is TRBJ1-4, with 8 bases that match TRBD1. CDR1 is MNHNY, CDR2 SVGAGI, per germline (reference sequence). Trimming cost V 3 bases and J 5 bases; bases outside gene matches: 5. The CDR3 has 15 amino acids.

This chain uses TRBV7-8 with TRBJ2-3; 8 bases line up with TRBD1. This CDR3 contains 15 residues. The V segment lost 4 bases and the J segment 0 bases; nucleotides outside the gene matches: 3. Germline-derived CDR1 and CDR2 are SGHVS and FQNEAQ. The CDR3 bases are TGTGCCAGCAGCTCAGGGACAGGAAGCACAGATACGCAGTATTTT. This codes for CASSSGTGSTDTQYF. Full variable domain (missing parts from reference TRBV7-8 and TRBJ2-3): GAGVSQSPRYKVAKRGQDVALRCDPISGHVSLFWYQQALGQGPEFLTYFQNEAQLDKSGLPSDRFFAERPEGSVSTLKIQRTQQEDSAVYLCASSSGTGSTDTQYFGPGTRLTVL.

This chain uses TRBV13 with TRBJ1-2; the match to TRBD1 covers 8 bases. This CDR3 contains 17 residues. After removal of 5 bases from V and 3 bases from J, the junction contained 14 bases not matched to a gene. CDR1 PRHDT and CDR2 FYEKMQ come from the germline V gene (reference sequence). This CDR3 reads CASSPSLASDRDYGYTF. As DNA, the CDR3 is TGTGCCAGCAGCCCTTCGCTTGCTTCGGACAGGGACTATGGCTACACCTTC.